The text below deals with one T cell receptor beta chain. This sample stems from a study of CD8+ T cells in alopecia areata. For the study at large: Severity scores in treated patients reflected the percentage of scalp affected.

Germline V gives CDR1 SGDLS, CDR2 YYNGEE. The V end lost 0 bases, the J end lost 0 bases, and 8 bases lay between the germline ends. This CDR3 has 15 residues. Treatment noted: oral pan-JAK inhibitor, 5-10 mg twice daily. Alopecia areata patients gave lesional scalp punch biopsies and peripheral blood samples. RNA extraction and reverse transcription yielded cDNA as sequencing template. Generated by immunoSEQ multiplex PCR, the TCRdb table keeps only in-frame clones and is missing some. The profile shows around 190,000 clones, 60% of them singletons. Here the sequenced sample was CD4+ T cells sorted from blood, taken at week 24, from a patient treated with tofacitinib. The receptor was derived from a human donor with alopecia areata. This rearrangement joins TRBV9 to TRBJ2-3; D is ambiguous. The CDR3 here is CASSVGVTSTDTQYF. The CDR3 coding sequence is TGTGCCAGCAGCGTAGGGGTTACTAGCACAGATACGCAGTATTTT.